This is a list of T cell receptor beta chains from one sample in a study of T cell changes during pregnancy in multiple sclerosis. The repertoire was sequenced with immunoSEQ multiplex PCR; TCRdb's copy has only in-frame clones and lacks some. The sample includes fewer than 150,000 clones, roughly 96% of them seen just once. The input for sequencing was peripheral blood, taken after pregnancy. The source of these receptors is a female donor with multiple sclerosis, enrolled in a pregnancy study. Each CDR3 is given without its conserved first and last residue. D genes are given only for firm matches.

D	J	V	CDR3
NA	TRBJ2-7	TRBV2	ASKTDSYEQY
NA	TRBJ2-2	TRBV6-6	ASTLHRGAGGELF
TRBD2	TRBJ2-3	TRBV5-6	ASSFGSAGGLLTDTQY
NA	TRBJ2-3	TRBV29-1	SVVNAGRTDTQY
NA	TRBJ2-7	TRBV28	ASSLPGGEQY
TRBD1	TRBJ2-2	TRBV19	ASSLRTGSYTGELF
NA	TRBJ2-1	TRBV29-1	SVDPLLMQQF
TRBD2	TRBJ2-5	TRBV11-2	ASSLVLAGGGETQY
TRBD1	TRBJ1-1	TRBV7-8	ASSLQGELEAF
NA	TRBJ2-1	TRBV5-1	ASSLGLPSIYNEQF
TRBD2	TRBJ2-3	TRBV19	ASTLGLARGVDTQY
NA	TRBJ2-7	TRBV2	ASSYGSVSREQY
NA	NA	TRBV5-1	ASSSTPGSYEQY
TRBD2	TRBJ2-1	TRBV27	ASSLSTSGRLFSYNEQF
NA	TRBJ1-2	TRBV5-4	ASSLAGGANYGYT
NA	TRBJ2-7	TRBV5-1	ASSDYYEQY
NA	TRBJ2-1	TRBV9	ASSVDLNEQF
NA	TRBJ2-3	TRBV9	ASSVRGTDTQY
NA	TRBJ1-3	TRBV6-1	ASSEARPGNTIY
TRBD2	TRBJ2-7	TRBV7-6	ASSPGTSEYYEQY
NA	TRBJ2-1	TRBV10-3	AISERDNEQF
NA	TRBJ1-1	TRBV2	ASSGFGKNTEAF
NA	TRBJ2-5	TRBV19	ASSMVVGTTDLQETQY
TRBD2	TRBJ2-1	TRBV19	ASIGLGGPPYNEQF
NA	TRBJ2-2	TRBV28	ASSFQRRPGELF
NA	TRBJ2-1	TRBV2	ASSFGRTDEQF
TRBD2	TRBJ2-1	TRBV6-5	ASNLAGAHYNEQF
TRBD1	TRBJ2-7	TRBV6-5	ASSYSRTGTYEQY
NA	TRBJ2-5	TRBV19	ASSTRTAETQY
NA	TRBJ1-1	TRBV7-9	ASSFTRAF
NA	TRBJ1-3	TRBV5-6	ASSTLRGDTIY
NA	TRBJ1-5	TRBV9	ASSVSAGVNQPQH
NA	TRBJ2-1	TRBV5-4	ATQAGSSTSYNEQF
TRBD1	TRBJ2-5	TRBV7-9	ASSPGQGAGETQY
NA	TRBJ2-7	TRBV5-1	ASSLAAGTYEQY
TRBD1	TRBJ2-7	TRBV27	ASSLGQPPYEQY
TRBD1	TRBJ2-6	TRBV12-5	ASGYGQGHSGANVLT
TRBD2	TRBJ2-1	TRBV27	ASSLAGASYNEQF
NA	TRBJ2-7	TRBV6-5	ASSYRRFRAHEQY
NA	TRBJ2-5	TRBV27	ASSFWDSETQY
NA	TRBJ1-1	TRBV18	ASGKTRDLNTEAF